These T cell receptor beta chains were read from a single sample in a study of CD8 T cell repertoires and HIV-1 epitope variants. The assay was immunoSEQ multiplex PCR, and TCRdb's table has in-frame clones only and misses some. This table holds thousands of clones, roughly 69% found once. No antigens are known for them. Sequenced material: cultured CD8+ T cells derived from PBMCs. These receptors all come from a male donor with HIV. Both conserved end residues are part of each CDR3. The D gene is left open where the match is weak. Expanded clones get a size class; other rows say once, few or many, or leave the size out.

J gene: TRBJ1-1
V gene: TRBV5-4
clone size: -
D gene: TRBD1
CDR3 protein: CASSFLGGAFDTEAFF
CDR3 DNA: TGTGCCAGCAGCTTTTTAGGGGGCGCCTTCGACACTGAAGCTTTCTTT

J gene: TRBJ2-7
V gene: TRBV9
clone size: few
D gene: TRBD2
CDR3 protein: CASSALVGRGSEQYF
CDR3 DNA: TGTGCCAGCAGCGCCTTGGTTGGGCGGGGGAGTGAGCAGTACTTC

J gene: TRBJ2-7
V gene: TRBV7-9
clone size: -
D gene: TRBD1
CDR3 protein: CASTQDRNIYEQYF
CDR3 DNA: TGTGCCAGCACCCAGGACAGGAACATCTACGAGCAGTACTTC

J gene: TRBJ2-3
V gene: TRBV7-8
clone size: -
D gene: -
CDR3 protein: CASSLPGPADTQYF
CDR3 DNA: TGTGCCAGCAGCTTACCGGGTCCCGCAGATACGCAGTATTTT

J gene: TRBJ2-3
V gene: TRBV7-3
clone size: -
D gene: TRBD1
CDR3 protein: CASSLNDRGPVGTQYF
CDR3 DNA: TGTGCCAGCAGCTTAAATGACAGGGGCCCGGTAGGCACGCAGTATTTT

J gene: TRBJ2-5
V gene: TRBV29-1
clone size: -
D gene: -
CDR3 protein: CSVNLGGPTETQYF
CDR3 DNA: TGCAGCGTAAACCTTGGGGGGCCCACGGAGACCCAGTACTTC

J gene: TRBJ2-7
V gene: TRBV27
clone size: -
D gene: -
CDR3 protein: CASSPEGRLSYEQYF
CDR3 DNA: TGTGCCAGCAGCCCAGAAGGCAGGCTGTCCTACGAGCAGTACTTC

J gene: TRBJ1-1
V gene: TRBV5-4
clone size: -
D gene: TRBD1
CDR3 protein: CASSLQGDLGAEAFF
CDR3 DNA: TGTGCCAGCAGCTTACAGGGGGACCTAGGGGCTGAAGCTTTCTTT

J gene: TRBJ1-4
V gene: TRBV27
clone size: few
D gene: -
CDR3 protein: CASSLREGNEKLFF
CDR3 DNA: TGTGCCAGCAGTTTAAGGGAGGGTAATGAAAAACTGTTTTTT

J gene: TRBJ2-5
V gene: TRBV6-1
clone size: -
D gene: TRBD1
CDR3 protein: CASTEDRDARETQYF
CDR3 DNA: TGTGCCAGCACTGAGGACAGGGATGCGCGAGAGACCCAGTACTTC

J gene: TRBJ1-5
V gene: TRBV18
clone size: once
D gene: -
CDR3 protein: CASSPPGGQINQPQHF
CDR3 DNA: TGTGCCAGCTCACCACCGGGCGGCCAGATCAATCAGCCCCAGCATTTT

J gene: TRBJ2-7
V gene: TRBV10-3
clone size: -
D gene: -
CDR3 protein: CAISGPGTRAYEQYF
CDR3 DNA: TGTGCCATCAGCGGACCCGGGACCAGAGCCTACGAGCAGTACTTC

J gene: TRBJ2-1
V gene: TRBV30
clone size: -
D gene: TRBD1
CDR3 protein: CAWSGQGGSYNEQFF
CDR3 DNA: TGTGCCTGGAGCGGACAGGGTGGGTCCTACAATGAGCAGTTCTTC

J gene: TRBJ2-1
V gene: TRBV6-5
clone size: -
D gene: TRBD2
CDR3 protein: CASNLLAGDYNEQFF
CDR3 DNA: TGTGCCAGCAACTTACTAGCGGGGGACTACAATGAGCAGTTCTTC

J gene: TRBJ1-5
V gene: TRBV7-6
clone size: -
D gene: TRBD1
CDR3 protein: CASSLGQGSGQPQHF
CDR3 DNA: TGTGCCAGCAGCCTCGGACAGGGGTCGGGACAGCCCCAGCATTTT

J gene: TRBJ2-2
V gene: TRBV19
clone size: -
D gene: -
CDR3 protein: CASSFGLAGELFF
CDR3 DNA: TGTGCCAGTAGTTTCGGACTTGCCGGGGAGCTGTTTTTT

J gene: TRBJ2-5
V gene: TRBV10-2
clone size: -
D gene: TRBD2
CDR3 protein: CASSESVSGGQETQYF
CDR3 DNA: TGCGCCAGCAGTGAGTCGGTTAGCGGGGGGCAAGAGACCCAGTACTTC

J gene: TRBJ1-2
V gene: TRBV6-5
clone size: -
D gene: TRBD1
CDR3 protein: CASSYGMTGGLYGYTF
CDR3 DNA: TGTGCCAGCAGTTATGGGATGACAGGGGGCCTCTATGGCTACACCTTC

J gene: TRBJ2-7
V gene: TRBV28
clone size: -
D gene: TRBD1
CDR3 protein: CASSPSPGGSYEQYF
CDR3 DNA: TGTGCCAGCAGCCCGTCACCAGGGGGCTCCTACGAGCAGTACTTC

J gene: TRBJ1-1
V gene: TRBV6-5
clone size: few
D gene: -
CDR3 protein: CAPRSVSLGTEAFF
CDR3 DNA: TGTGCCCCCAGATCTGTGTCTTTGGGCACTGAAGCTTTCTTT

J gene: TRBJ2-3
V gene: TRBV10-3
clone size: -
D gene: -
CDR3 protein: CAISELGETDTQYF
CDR3 DNA: TGTGCCATCAGTGAATTAGGGGAAACAGATACGCAGTATTTT

J gene: TRBJ1-2
V gene: TRBV4-1
clone size: -
D gene: -
CDR3 protein: CASSQDPSGNRRYGYTF
CDR3 DNA: TGCGCCAGCAGCCAAGACCCCTCGGGTAACAGGCGGTATGGCTACACCTTC

J gene: TRBJ2-5
V gene: TRBV5-8
clone size: -
D gene: TRBD1
CDR3 protein: CASSYGTGVETQYF
CDR3 DNA: TGTGCCAGCAGCTACGGGACAGGGGTAGAGACCCAGTACTTC

J gene: TRBJ1-2
V gene: TRBV6-5
clone size: few
D gene: -
CDR3 protein: CASSYSDSGYGYTF
CDR3 DNA: TGTGCCAGCAGTTACTCGGATTCAGGGTATGGCTACACCTTC

J gene: TRBJ2-7
V gene: TRBV28
clone size: -
D gene: TRBD1
CDR3 protein: CASSSPGTDLYEQYF
CDR3 DNA: TGTGCCAGCAGTTCCCCCGGGACAGACCTCTACGAGCAGTACTTC

J gene: TRBJ1-4
V gene: TRBV29-1
clone size: -
D gene: -
CDR3 protein: CSVRVGGGNEKLFF
CDR3 DNA: TGCAGCGTCCGGGTCGGGGGGGGTAATGAAAAACTGTTTTTT

J gene: TRBJ2-7
V gene: TRBV9
clone size: -
D gene: -
CDR3 protein: CASSVGSAPREQYF
CDR3 DNA: TGTGCCAGCAGCGTTGGGTCGGCACCTCGCGAGCAGTACTTC

J gene: TRBJ2-5
V gene: TRBV25-1
clone size: -
D gene: TRBD2
CDR3 protein: CASRTLLAEQETQYF
CDR3 DNA: TGTGCCAGCAGGACGCTACTAGCGGAACAAGAGACCCAGTACTTC

J gene: TRBJ1-1
V gene: TRBV19
clone size: few
D gene: TRBD1
CDR3 protein: CASSRGTAMNTEAFF
CDR3 DNA: TGTGCCAGTAGTAGAGGGACAGCCATGAACACTGAAGCTTTCTTT

J gene: TRBJ2-5
V gene: TRBV7-6
clone size: -
D gene: -
CDR3 protein: CASSLTAFQETQYF
CDR3 DNA: TGTGCCAGCAGCTTGACAGCCTTCCAAGAGACCCAGTACTTC

J gene: TRBJ2-2
V gene: TRBV4-1
clone size: -
D gene: -
CDR3 protein: CASSQQGTGELFF
CDR3 DNA: TGCGCCAGCAGCCAACAGGGGACCGGGGAGCTGTTTTTT